This TCR beta chain was sequenced for a study of patients and donors after allogeneic stem cell transplantation. The CDR3 is 16 amino acids. From germline, CDR1 is SGHRS and CDR2 YFSETQ. Trimming at V came to 0 bases and at J to 5 bases, leaving 8 bases not matched to a gene. TCRdb re-derived calls from the RT-PCR reads in MiXCR, one entry per CDR3 protein. Here the sample spans approximately 200,000 distinct CDR3 sequences, about 14% being singletons. The receptor was isolated from a human donor who was either an allogeneic HSCT recipient or a stem cell or donor lymphocyte infusion donor (not recorded which). It is not recorded whose cells these are; they may come from a transplant donor. The source material was blood, either unsorted or a sorted T cell fraction (not recorded which). The chain carries TRBV5-1 and TRBJ2-5; 9 bases line up with TRBD2. The CDR3, as DNA: TGCGCCAGCAGCTTGGAGGCGGGGGGGTCGGCGGAGACCCAGTACTTC. It yields the protein CASSLEAGGSAETQYF.